Listed below are T cell receptor beta chains from one sample, sequenced in a study of blood T cell repertoires in COVID-19. TCRdb's copy holds only in-frame clones and misses some; the assay was immunoSEQ multiplex PCR. In the table there are roughly 120,000 clones, around nine tenths of which are singletons. The source material was peripheral blood. Source of these receptors: a middle-aged man with active COVID-19. Both conserved end residues are part of each CDR3. The D gene is left open where the match is weak. Clone size is not always given. Where it is, it says once, few, many or a class for expanded clones.

d_gene: NA
v_gene: TRBV9
j_gene: TRBJ1-4
abundance: once
CDR3nt: TGTGCCAGCAGCGTAGGTCCGGATGAAAAACTGTTTTTT
CDR3aa: CASSVGPDEKLFF

d_gene: TRBD2
v_gene: TRBV7-8
j_gene: TRBJ2-2
abundance: NA
CDR3nt: TGTGCCAGCAGCTTAAGACTAGCGGGCCTCACCGGGGAGCTGTTTTTT
CDR3aa: CASSLRLAGLTGELFF

d_gene: NA
v_gene: TRBV24-1
j_gene: TRBJ1-4
abundance: NA
CDR3nt: TGTGCCACCAGTGATCCGTCTAGTGGGGAAAAACTGTTTTTT
CDR3aa: CATSDPSSGEKLFF

d_gene: TRBD2
v_gene: TRBV4-1
j_gene: TRBJ2-1
abundance: once
CDR3nt: TGCGCCAGCAGCCAAGTTCCGGGGGGGTTGGACAATGAGCAGTTCTTC
CDR3aa: CASSQVPGGLDNEQFF

d_gene: NA
v_gene: TRBV6-6
j_gene: TRBJ2-7
abundance: NA
CDR3nt: TGTGCCAGCAATTATCAGTCCGAGCAGTACTTC
CDR3aa: CASNYQSEQYF

d_gene: NA
v_gene: TRBV7-8
j_gene: TRBJ1-5
abundance: NA
CDR3nt: TGTGCCAGCAGCTTAGAATCGGTCCGAGATCAGCCCCAGCATTTT
CDR3aa: CASSLESVRDQPQHF

d_gene: TRBD1
v_gene: TRBV4-1
j_gene: TRBJ2-5
abundance: NA
CDR3nt: TGCGCCAGCAGCTTCGCACCCTCGGGACAGGGGAAAGAGACCCAGTACTTC
CDR3aa: CASSFAPSGQGKETQYF

d_gene: NA
v_gene: TRBV7-2
j_gene: TRBJ1-2
abundance: few
CDR3nt: TGTGCCAGCAGCTTATGGTCTCGGCCGGAGGATGGCTACACCTTC
CDR3aa: CASSLWSRPEDGYTF

d_gene: NA
v_gene: TRBV7-2
j_gene: TRBJ2-3
abundance: NA
CDR3nt: TGTGCCAGCAGCTTTCGTGAAGCGGGCACAGATACGCAGTATTTT
CDR3aa: CASSFREAGTDTQYF

d_gene: NA
v_gene: TRBV9
j_gene: TRBJ2-2
abundance: NA
CDR3nt: TGTGCCAGCAGTGGACAAGCGAACACCGGGGAGCTGTTTTTT
CDR3aa: CASSGQANTGELFF

d_gene: NA
v_gene: TRBV6-1
j_gene: TRBJ1-6
abundance: NA
CDR3nt: TGTGCCAGCAGTGAAGTAGTGCAAAGCTCCTATAATTCACCCCTCCACTTT
CDR3aa: CASSEVVQSSYNSPLHF

d_gene: NA
v_gene: TRBV21-1
j_gene: TRBJ1-2
abundance: NA
CDR3nt: TGTGCCAGCAGCACCCCAGGGGAGGGGACCCATGGCTACACCTTC
CDR3aa: CASSTPGEGTHGYTF

d_gene: NA
v_gene: TRBV9
j_gene: TRBJ1-1
abundance: NA
CDR3nt: TGTGCCAGCAGACCTCAGGGGCAATTGAACACTGAAGCTTTCTTT
CDR3aa: CASRPQGQLNTEAFF

d_gene: NA
v_gene: TRBV13
j_gene: TRBJ1-1
abundance: NA
CDR3nt: TGTGCCAGCAGCTTAGGCTTATGGGGGGGCACTGAAGCTTTCTTT
CDR3aa: CASSLGLWGGTEAFF

d_gene: TRBD1
v_gene: TRBV14
j_gene: TRBJ1-6
abundance: few
CDR3nt: TGTGCCAGCAGACTCCATGGACAGGGGACGAGCTCCTATAATTCACCCCTCCACTTT
CDR3aa: CASRLHGQGTSSYNSPLHF

d_gene: TRBD2
v_gene: TRBV2
j_gene: TRBJ2-5
abundance: NA
CDR3nt: TGTGCCAGCAGGAAACTAGCGAACAACCAAGAGACCCAGTACTTC
CDR3aa: CASRKLANNQETQYF

d_gene: TRBD1
v_gene: TRBV7-6
j_gene: TRBJ2-6
abundance: NA
CDR3nt: TGTGCCAGCAGCTTAGGACCAGGGGGCGTCTCTGGGGCCAACGTCCTGACTTTC
CDR3aa: CASSLGPGGVSGANVLTF

d_gene: NA
v_gene: TRBV3-1/TRBV3-2
j_gene: TRBJ2-7
abundance: once
CDR3nt: TGTGCCAGCAGCCAAGACGAGTCCGGGACACCAAGGTACTTC
CDR3aa: CASSQDESGTPRYF

d_gene: NA
v_gene: TRBV3-1/TRBV3-2
j_gene: TRBJ1-1
abundance: few
CDR3nt: TGTGCCAGCAGCCTCAACAGGGAAGCTTTCTTT
CDR3aa: CASSLNREAFF

d_gene: TRBD1
v_gene: TRBV19
j_gene: TRBJ2-3
abundance: NA
CDR3nt: TGTGCCAGTAGTAGAAGACAGGGTCGAGATACGCAGTATTTT
CDR3aa: CASSRRQGRDTQYF